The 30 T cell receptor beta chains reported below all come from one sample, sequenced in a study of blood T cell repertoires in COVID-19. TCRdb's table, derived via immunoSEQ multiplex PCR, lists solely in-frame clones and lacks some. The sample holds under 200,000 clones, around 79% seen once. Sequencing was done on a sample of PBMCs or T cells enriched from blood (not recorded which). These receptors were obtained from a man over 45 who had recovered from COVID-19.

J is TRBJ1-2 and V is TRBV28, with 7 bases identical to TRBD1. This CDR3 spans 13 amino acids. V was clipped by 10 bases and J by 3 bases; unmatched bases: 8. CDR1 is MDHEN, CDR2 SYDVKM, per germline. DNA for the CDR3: TGTGCCACCCCGACAGGGAATGACTATGGCTACACCTTC. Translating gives CATPTGNDYGYTF.

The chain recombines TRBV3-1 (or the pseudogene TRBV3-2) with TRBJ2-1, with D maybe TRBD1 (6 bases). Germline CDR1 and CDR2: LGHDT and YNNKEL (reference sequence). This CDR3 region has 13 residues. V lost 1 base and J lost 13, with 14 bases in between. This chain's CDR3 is CASSQVRRGTQFF. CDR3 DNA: TGTGCCAGCAGCCAAGTCCGGAGAGGGACACAGTTCTTC.

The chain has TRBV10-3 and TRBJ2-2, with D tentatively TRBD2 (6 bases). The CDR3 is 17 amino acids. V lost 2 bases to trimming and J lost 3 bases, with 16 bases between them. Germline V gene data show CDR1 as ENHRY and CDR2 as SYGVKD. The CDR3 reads CAISEKGGGGDTGELFF. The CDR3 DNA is TGTGCCATCAGTGAGAAGGGTGGTGGAGGGGACACCGGGGAGCTGTTTTTT.

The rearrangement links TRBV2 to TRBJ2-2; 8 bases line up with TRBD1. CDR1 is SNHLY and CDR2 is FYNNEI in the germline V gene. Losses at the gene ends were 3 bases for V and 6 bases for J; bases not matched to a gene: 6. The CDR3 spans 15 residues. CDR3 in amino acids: CASSDTGGRAGELFF. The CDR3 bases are TGTGCCAGCAGTGATACAGGGGGAAGGGCCGGGGAGCTGTTTTTT. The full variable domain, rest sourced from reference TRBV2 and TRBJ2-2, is EPEVTQTPSHQVTQMGQEVILRCVPISNHLYFYWYRQILGQKVEFLVSFYNNEISEKSEIFDDQFSVERPDGSNFTLKIRSTKLEDSAMYFCASSDTGGRAGELFFGEGSRLTVL.

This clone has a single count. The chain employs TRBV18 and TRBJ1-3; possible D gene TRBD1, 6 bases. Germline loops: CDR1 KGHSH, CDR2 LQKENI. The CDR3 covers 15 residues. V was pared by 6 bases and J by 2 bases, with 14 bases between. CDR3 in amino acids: CASSREQGTGNTIYF. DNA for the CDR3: TGTGCCAGCTCGCGAGAACAGGGCACTGGAAACACCATATATTTT.

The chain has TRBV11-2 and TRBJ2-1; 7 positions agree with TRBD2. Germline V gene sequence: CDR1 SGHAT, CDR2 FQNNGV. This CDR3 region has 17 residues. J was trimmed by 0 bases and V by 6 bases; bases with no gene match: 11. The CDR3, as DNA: TGTGCCAGCAGTCGGATAGCGGGTGGGAGCTCCTACAATGAGCAGTTCTTC. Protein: CASSRIAGGSSYNEQFF.

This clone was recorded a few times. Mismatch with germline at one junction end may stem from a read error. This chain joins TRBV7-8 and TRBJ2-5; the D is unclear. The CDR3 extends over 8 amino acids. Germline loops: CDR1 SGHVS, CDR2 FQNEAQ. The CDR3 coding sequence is TGTGCCAGCAGCCACGGAGACTTC. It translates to CASSHGDF.

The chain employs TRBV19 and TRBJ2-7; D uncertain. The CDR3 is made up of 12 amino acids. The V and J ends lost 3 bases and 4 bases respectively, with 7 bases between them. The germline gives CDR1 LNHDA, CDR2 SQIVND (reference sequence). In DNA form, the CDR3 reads TGTGCCAGTAGTATCCCAGGTTACGAGCAGTACTTC. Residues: CASSIPGYEQYF.

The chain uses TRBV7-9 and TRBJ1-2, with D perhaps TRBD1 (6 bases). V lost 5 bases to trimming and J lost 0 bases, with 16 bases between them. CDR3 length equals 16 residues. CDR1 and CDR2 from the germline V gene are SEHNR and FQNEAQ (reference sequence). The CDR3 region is CASSRPRTASNYGYTF. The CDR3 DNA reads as TGTGCCAGCAGCCGTCCCCGGACAGCATCTAACTATGGCTACACCTTC.

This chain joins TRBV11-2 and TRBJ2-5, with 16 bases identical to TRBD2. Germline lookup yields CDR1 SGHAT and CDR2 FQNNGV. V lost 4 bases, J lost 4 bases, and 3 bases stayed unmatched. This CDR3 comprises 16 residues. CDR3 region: CASSSGTSGGGETQYF. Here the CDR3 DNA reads TGTGCCAGCAGCTCCGGGACTAGCGGGGGGGGAGAGACCCAGTACTTC. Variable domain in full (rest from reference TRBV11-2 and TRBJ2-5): EAGVAQSPRYKIIEKRQSVAFWCNPISGHATLYWYQQILGQGPKLLIQFQNNGVVDDSQLPKDRFSAERLKGVDSTLKIQPAKLEDSAVYLCASSSGTSGGGETQYFGPGTRLLVL.

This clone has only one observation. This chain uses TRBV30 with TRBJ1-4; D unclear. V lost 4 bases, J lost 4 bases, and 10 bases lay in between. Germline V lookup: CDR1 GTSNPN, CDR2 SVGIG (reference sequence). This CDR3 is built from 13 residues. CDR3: CAWKKFYNEKLFF. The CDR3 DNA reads TGTGCCTGGAAGAAGTTCTATAATGAAAAACTGTTTTTT.

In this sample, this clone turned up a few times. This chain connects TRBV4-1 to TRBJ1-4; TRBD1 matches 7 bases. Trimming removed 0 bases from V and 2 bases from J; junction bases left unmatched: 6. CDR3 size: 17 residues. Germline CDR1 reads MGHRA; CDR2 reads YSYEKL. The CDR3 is CASSQDQGQNTNEKLFF. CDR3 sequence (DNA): TGCGCCAGCAGCCAAGACCAGGGACAGAACACTAATGAAAAACTGTTTTTT.

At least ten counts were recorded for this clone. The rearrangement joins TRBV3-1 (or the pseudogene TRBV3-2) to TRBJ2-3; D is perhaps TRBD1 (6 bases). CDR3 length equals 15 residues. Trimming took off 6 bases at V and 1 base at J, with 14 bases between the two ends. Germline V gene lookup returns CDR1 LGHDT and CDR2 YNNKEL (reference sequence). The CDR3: CASSRRGVGTDTQYF. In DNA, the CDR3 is TGTGCCAGCAGTCGCAGGGGAGTCGGCACAGATACGCAGTATTTT.

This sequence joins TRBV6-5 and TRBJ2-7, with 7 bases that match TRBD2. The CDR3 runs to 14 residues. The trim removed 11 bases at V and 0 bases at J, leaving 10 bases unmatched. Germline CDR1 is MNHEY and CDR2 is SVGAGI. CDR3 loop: CAAAGGGSSYEQYF. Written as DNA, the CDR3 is TGTGCCGCGGCGGGCGGGGGAAGCTCCTACGAGCAGTACTTC.

DNA for the CDR3: TGTGCCAGCAGTGATATCCCTAATGAAAAACTGTTTTTT. As protein: CASSDIPNEKLFF. The chain employs TRBV25-1 and TRBJ1-4; D unresolved. Germline CDR1 reads MGHDK; CDR2 reads SYGVNS. V lost 3 bases to trimming and J lost 3 bases, with 5 bases between them. This CDR3 region has 13 residues.

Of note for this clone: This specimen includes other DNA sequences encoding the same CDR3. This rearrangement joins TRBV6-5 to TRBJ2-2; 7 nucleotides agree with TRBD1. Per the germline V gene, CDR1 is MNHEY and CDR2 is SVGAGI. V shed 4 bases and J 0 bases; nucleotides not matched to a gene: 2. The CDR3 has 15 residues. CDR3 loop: CASSSGTANTGELFF. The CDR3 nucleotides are TGTGCCAGCAGTTCCGGGACAGCGAACACCGGGGAGCTGTTTTTT.

The CDR3: CASSQSGGVGYTF. Written as DNA, the CDR3 is TGCGCCAGCAGTCAATCGGGGGGGGTTGGCTACACCTTC. The chain is built from TRBV23-1 and TRBJ1-2; possible D gene TRBD1, 5 bases. TRBV23-1 qualifies as an ORF whose function is uncertain. This CDR3 is 13 amino acids long. The V and J ends lost 0 bases and 7 bases respectively, with 9 bases between them.

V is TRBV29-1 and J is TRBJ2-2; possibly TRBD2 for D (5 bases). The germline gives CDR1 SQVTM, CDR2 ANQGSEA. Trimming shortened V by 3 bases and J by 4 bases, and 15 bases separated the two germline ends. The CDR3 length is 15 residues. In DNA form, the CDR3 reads TGCAGCGTTGATTCCGGGGATTGGGGCACCGGGGAGCTGTTTTTT. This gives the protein CSVDSGDWGTGELFF.

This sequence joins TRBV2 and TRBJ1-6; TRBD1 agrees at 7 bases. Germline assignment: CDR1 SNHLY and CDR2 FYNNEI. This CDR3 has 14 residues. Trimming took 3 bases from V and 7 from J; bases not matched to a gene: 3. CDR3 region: CASSETGKNSPLHF. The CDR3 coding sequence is TGTGCCAGCAGTGAGACAGGGAAAAATTCACCCCTCCACTTT. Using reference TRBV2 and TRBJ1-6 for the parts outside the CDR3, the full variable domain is EPEVTQTPSHQVTQMGQEVILRCVPISNHLYFYWYRQILGQKVEFLVSFYNNEISEKSEIFDDQFSVERPDGSNFTLKIRSTKLEDSAMYFCASSETGKNSPLHFGNGTRLTVT.

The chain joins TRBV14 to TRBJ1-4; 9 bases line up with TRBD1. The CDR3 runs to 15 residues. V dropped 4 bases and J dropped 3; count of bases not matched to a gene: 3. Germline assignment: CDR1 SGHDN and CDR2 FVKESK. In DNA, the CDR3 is TGTGCCAGCAGCCTCAGGACAGGGGCTAATGAAAAACTGTTTTTT. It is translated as CASSLRTGANEKLFF.

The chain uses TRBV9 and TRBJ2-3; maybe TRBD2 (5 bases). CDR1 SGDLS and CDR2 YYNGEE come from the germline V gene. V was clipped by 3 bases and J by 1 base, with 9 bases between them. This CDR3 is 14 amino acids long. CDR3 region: CASSADSRTDTQYF. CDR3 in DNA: TGTGCCAGCAGCGCGGACTCTCGCACAGATACGCAGTATTTT. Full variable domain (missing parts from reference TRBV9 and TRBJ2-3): DSGVTQTPKHLITATGQRVTLRCSPRSGDLSVYWYQQSLDQGLQFLIQYYNGEERAKGNILERFSAQQFPDLHSELNLSSLELGDSALYFCASSADSRTDTQYFGPGTRLTVL.

CDR3 bases: TGTGCCAGCAGTTTAGCGGGAGAGGGTGGTGGTGAGCAGTTCTTC. Protein: CASSLAGEGGGEQFF. The V gene is TRBV6-5, the J gene TRBJ2-1; TRBD2 matches at 9 bases. The V gene end was trimmed by 4 bases and the J gene end by 9 bases; junction bases not matched to a gene: 10. Germline V gives CDR1 MNHEY, CDR2 SVGAGI. The CDR3 length is 15 residues.

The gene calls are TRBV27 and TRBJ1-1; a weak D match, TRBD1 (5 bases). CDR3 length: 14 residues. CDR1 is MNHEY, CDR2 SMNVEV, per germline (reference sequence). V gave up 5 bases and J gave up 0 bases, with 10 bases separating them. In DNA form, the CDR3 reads TGTGCCAGCAGTCTCGACAGCATGAACACTGAAGCTTTCTTT. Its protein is CASSLDSMNTEAFF.

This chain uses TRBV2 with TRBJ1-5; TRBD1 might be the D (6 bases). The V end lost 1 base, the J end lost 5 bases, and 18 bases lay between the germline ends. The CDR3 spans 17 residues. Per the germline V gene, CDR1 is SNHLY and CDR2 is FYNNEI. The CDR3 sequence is CASSEGRGTRGDQPQHF. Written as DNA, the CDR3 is TGTGCCAGCAGTGAAGGCCGGGGGACTAGGGGGGATCAGCCCCAGCATTTT.

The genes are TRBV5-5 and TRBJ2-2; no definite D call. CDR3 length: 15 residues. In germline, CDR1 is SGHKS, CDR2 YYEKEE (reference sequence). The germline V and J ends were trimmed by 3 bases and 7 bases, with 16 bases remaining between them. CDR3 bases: TGTGCCAGCAGCTACTCCCCAGGTCTCGGCGGGGAGCTGTTTTTT. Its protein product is CASSYSPGLGGELFF.

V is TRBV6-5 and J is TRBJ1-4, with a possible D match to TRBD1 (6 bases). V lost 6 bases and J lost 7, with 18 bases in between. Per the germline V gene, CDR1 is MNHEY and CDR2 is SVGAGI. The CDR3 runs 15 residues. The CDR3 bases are TGTGCCAGCAGGTCACAGGGAGCCAGGGGTGAAAAACTGTTTTTT. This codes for CASRSQGARGEKLFF.

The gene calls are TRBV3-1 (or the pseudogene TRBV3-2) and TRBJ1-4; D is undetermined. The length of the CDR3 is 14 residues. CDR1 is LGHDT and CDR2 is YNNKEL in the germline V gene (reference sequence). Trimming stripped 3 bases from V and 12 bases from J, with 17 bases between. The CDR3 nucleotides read TGTGCCAGCAGCCACCATTCGGGTCCCGGGGAACTGTTTTTT. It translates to CASSHHSGPGELFF.

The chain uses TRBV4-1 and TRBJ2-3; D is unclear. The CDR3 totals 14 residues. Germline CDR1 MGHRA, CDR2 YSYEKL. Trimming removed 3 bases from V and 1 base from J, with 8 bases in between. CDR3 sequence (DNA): TGCGCCAGCAGCCACCCCTTCCGCACAGATACGCAGTATTTT. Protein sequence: CASSHPFRTDTQYF.

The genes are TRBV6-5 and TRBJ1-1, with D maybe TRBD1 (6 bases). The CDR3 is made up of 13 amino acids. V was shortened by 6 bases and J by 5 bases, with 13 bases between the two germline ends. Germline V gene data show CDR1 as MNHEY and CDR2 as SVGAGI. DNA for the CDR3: TGTGCCAGCAGAACCAGGGGAACGACTGAAGCTTTCTTT. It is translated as CASRTRGTTEAFF.

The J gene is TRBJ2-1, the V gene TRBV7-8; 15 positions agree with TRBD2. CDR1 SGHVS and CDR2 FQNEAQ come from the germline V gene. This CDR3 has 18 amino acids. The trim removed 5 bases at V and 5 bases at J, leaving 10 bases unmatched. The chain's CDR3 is CASSPGTSGGFLHNEQFF. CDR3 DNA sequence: TGTGCCAGCAGCCCGGGGACTAGCGGGGGGTTTCTCCACAATGAGCAGTTCTTC. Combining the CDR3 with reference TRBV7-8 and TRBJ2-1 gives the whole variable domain GAGVSQSPRYKVAKRGQDVALRCDPISGHVSLFWYQQALGQGPEFLTYFQNEAQLDKSGLPSDRFFAERPEGSVSTLKIQRTQQEDSAVYLCASSPGTSGGFLHNEQFFGPGTRLTVL.